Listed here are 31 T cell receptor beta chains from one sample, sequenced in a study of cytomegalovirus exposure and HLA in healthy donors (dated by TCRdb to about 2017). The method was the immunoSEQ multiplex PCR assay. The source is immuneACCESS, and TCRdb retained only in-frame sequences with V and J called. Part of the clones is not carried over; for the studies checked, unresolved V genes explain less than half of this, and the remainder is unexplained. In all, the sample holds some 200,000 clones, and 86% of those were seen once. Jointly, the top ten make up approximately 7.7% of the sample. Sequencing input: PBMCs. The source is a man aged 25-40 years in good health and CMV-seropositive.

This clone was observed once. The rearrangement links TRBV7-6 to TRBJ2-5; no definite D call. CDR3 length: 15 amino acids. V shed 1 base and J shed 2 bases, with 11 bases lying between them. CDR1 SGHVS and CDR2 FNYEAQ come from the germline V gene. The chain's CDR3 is CASSLDPGPQETQYF. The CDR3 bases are TGTGCCAGCAGCTTAGATCCAGGACCACAAGAGACCCAGTACTTC.

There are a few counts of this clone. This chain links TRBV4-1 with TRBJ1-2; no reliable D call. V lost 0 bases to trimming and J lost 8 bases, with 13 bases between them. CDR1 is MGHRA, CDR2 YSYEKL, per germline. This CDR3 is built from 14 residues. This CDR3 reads CASSQETPNWGYTF. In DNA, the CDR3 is TGCGCCAGCAGCCAAGAGACCCCGAACTGGGGCTACACCTTC.

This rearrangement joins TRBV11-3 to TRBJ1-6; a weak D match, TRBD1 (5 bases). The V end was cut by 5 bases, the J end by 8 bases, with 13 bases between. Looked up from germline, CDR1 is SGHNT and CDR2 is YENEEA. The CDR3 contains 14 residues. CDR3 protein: CASSHLGGDSPLHF. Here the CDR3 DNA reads TGTGCCAGCAGCCACCTTGGGGGGGATTCACCCCTCCACTTT.

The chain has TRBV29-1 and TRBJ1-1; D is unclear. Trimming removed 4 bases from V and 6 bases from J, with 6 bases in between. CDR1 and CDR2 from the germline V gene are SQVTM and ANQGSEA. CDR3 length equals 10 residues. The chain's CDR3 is CSVVVSEAFF. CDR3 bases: TGCAGCGTTGTTGTATCTGAAGCTTTCTTT.

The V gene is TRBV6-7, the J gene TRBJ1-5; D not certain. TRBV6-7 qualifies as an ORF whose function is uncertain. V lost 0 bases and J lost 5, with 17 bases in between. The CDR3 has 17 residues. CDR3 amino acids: CASSYSLRGPIDQPQHF. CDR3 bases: TGTGCCAGCAGTTACTCTTTGCGAGGGCCAATTGATCAGCCCCAGCATTTT.

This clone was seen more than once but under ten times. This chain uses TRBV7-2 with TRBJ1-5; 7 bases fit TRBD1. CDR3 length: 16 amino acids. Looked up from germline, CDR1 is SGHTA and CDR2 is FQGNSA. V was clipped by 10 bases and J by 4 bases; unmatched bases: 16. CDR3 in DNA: TGTGCCACCGCTCACAGGGGATCCCAATTTAATCAGCCCCAGCATTTT. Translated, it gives CATAHRGSQFNQPQHF.

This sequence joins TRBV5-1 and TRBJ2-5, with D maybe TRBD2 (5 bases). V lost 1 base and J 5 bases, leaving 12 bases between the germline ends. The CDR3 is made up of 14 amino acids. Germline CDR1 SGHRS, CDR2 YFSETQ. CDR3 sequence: CASSLRVATETQYF. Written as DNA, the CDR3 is TGCGCCAGCAGCTTGAGGGTAGCGACGGAGACCCAGTACTTC.

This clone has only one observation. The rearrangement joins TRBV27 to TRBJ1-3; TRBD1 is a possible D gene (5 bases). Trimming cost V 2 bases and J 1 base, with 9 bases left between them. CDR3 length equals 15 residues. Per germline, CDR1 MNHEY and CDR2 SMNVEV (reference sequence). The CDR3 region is CASSLQGRSGNTIYF. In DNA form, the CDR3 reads TGTGCCAGCAGTTTACAGGGCAGATCTGGAAACACCATATATTTT.

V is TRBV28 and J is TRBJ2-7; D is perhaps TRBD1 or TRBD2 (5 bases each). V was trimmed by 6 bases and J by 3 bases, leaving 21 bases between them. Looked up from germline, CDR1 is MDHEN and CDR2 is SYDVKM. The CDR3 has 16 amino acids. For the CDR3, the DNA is TGTGCCAGCAGGGAATCCGGGGCCGGGGCGAGCTACGAGCAGTACTTC. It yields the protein CASRESGAGASYEQYF.

The CDR3 nucleotides are TGTGCCAGCAGTGTATCACAGGGGGCGTACAATGAGCAGTTCTTC. It encodes CASSVSQGAYNEQFF. The J gene is TRBJ2-1, the V gene TRBV6-1; 9 bases align to TRBD1. Losses at the gene ends were 4 bases for V and 4 bases for J; bases not matched to a gene: 5. Germline CDR1 is MNHNS and CDR2 is SASEGT. The CDR3 is made up of 15 amino acids.

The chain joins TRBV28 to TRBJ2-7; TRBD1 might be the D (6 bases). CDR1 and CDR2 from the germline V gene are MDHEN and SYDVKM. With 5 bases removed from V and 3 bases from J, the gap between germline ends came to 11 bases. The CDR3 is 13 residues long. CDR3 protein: CASSPPDSYEQYF. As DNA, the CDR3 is TGTGCCAGCAGTCCGCCGGACAGCTACGAGCAGTACTTC. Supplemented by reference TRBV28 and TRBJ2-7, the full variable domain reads DVKVTQSSRYLVKRTGEKVFLECVQDMDHENMFWYRQDPGLGLRLIYFSYDVKMKEKGDIPEGYSVSREKKERFSLILESASTNQTSMYLCASSPPDSYEQYFGPGTRLTVT.

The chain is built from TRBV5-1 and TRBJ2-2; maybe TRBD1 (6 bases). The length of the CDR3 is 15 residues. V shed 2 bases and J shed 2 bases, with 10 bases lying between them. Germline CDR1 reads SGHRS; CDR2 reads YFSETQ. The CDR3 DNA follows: TGCGCCAGCAGCTTTCAGGGACAAAACACCGGGGAGCTGTTTTTT. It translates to CASSFQGQNTGELFF.

The CDR3 is CASRSGLFGDEQYF. The CDR3 bases are TGTGCCAGCAGGTCAGGGTTGTTCGGGGACGAGCAGTACTTC. The chain carries TRBV25-1 and TRBJ2-7; D tentatively reads TRBD1 or TRBD2 (5 bases each). This CDR3 is 14 amino acids long. Per germline, CDR1 MGHDK and CDR2 SYGVNS. Trimming took off 6 bases at V and 5 bases at J, with 17 bases between the two ends.

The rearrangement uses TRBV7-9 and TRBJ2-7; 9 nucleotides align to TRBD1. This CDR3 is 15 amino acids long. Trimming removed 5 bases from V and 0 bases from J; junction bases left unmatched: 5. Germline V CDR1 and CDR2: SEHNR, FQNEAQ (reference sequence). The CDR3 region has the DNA TGTGCCAGCAGCCTTGGGACAGGGAGCTCCTACGAGCAGTACTTC. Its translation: CASSLGTGSSYEQYF.

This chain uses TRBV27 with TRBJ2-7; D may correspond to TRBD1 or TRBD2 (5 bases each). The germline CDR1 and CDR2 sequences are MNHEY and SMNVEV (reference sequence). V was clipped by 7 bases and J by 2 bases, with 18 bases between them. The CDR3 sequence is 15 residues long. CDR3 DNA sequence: TGTGCCAGCACCGAGATGGGGGAAGGGGCCTACGAGCAGTACTTC. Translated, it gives CASTEMGEGAYEQYF.

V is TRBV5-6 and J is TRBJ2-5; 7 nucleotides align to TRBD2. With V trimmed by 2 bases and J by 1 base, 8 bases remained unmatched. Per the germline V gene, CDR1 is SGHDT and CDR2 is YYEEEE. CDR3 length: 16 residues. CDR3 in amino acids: CASSFGLAESQETQYF. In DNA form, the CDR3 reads TGTGCCAGCAGCTTTGGGCTAGCGGAGTCCCAAGAGACCCAGTACTTC.

CDR3 nucleotides: TGTGCCAGCAGTTACTCGAGTCAGCGAATGAACACTGAAGCTTTCTTT. Its translation is CASSYSSQRMNTEAFF. The gene calls are TRBV6-5 and TRBJ1-1; D gene unclear. V lost 0 bases to trimming and J lost 0 bases, with 11 bases between them. The CDR3 is 16 residues long. Germline loops: CDR1 MNHEY, CDR2 SVGAGI.

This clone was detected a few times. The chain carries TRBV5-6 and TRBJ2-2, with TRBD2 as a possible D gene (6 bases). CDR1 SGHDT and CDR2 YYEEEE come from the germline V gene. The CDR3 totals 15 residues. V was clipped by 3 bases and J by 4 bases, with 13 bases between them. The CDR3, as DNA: TGTGCCAGCAGCTCGAACTGGAGGGGCACCGGGGAGCTGTTTTTT. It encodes CASSSNWRGTGELFF.

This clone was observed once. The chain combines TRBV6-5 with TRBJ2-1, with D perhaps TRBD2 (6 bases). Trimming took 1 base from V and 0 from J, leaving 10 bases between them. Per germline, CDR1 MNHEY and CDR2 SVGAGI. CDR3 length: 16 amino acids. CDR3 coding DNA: TGTGCCAGCAGTTACTTCCCGCGGGGCTCCTACAATGAGCAGTTCTTC. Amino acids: CASSYFPRGSYNEQFF.

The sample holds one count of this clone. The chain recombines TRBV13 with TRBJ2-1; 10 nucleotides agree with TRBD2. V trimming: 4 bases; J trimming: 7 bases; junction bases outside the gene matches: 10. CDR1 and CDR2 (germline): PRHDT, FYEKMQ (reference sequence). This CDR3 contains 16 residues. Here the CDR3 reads CASSSHLAGVRNEQFF. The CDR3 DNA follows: TGTGCCAGCAGCTCCCATCTAGCGGGAGTTCGGAATGAGCAGTTCTTC.

The DNA for the CDR3 is TGTGCCAGCAGCTTACGGGGACTAGCGGGGGGGCCGGTGAGCAATGAGCAGTTCTTC. Its protein product is CASSLRGLAGGPVSNEQFF. This chain connects TRBV7-6 to TRBJ2-1, with TRBD2 identical over 16 bases. V trimming: 2 bases; J trimming: 6 bases; junction bases outside the gene matches: 10. Germline V CDR1 and CDR2: SGHVS, FNYEAQ. CDR3 length: 19 amino acids. Drawing the rest from reference TRBV7-6 and TRBJ2-1, the complete variable domain is GAGVSQSPRYKVTKRGQDVALRCDPISGHVSLYWYRQALGQGPEFLTYFNYEAQQDKSGLPNDRFSAERPEGSISTLTIQRTEQRDSAMYRCASSLRGLAGGPVSNEQFFGPGTRLTVL.

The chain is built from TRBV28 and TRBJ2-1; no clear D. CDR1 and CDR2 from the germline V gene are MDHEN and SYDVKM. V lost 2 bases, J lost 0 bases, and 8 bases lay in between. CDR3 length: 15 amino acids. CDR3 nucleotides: TGTGCCAGCAGTTTACGCGGAATCTCCTACAATGAGCAGTTCTTC. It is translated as CASSLRGISYNEQFF.

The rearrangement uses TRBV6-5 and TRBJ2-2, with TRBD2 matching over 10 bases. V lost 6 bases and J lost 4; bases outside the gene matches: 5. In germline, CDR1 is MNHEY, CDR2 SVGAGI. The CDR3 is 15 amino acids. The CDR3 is CASSLAGGVTGELFF. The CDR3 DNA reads TGTGCCAGCAGCTTAGCGGGAGGCGTCACCGGGGAGCTGTTTTTT.

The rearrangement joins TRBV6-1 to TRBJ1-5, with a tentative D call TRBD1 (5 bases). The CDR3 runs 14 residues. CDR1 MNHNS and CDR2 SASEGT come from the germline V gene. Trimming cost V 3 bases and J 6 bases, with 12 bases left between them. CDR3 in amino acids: CASSEQGLLQPQHF. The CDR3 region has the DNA TGTGCCAGCAGTGAGCAGGGACTTCTTCAGCCCCAGCATTTT.

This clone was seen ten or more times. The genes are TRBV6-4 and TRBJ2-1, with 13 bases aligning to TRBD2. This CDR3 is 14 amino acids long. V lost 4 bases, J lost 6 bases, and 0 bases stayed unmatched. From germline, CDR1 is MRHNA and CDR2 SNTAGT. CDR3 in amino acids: CASSGTSGGNEQFF. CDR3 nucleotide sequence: TGTGCCAGCAGTGGGACTAGCGGGGGCAATGAGCAGTTCTTC.

For the CDR3, the DNA is TGCGCCAGCAGCTTGGTTGCGGGGGTAGAGACCCAGTACTTC. Protein: CASSLVAGVETQYF. The chain has TRBV5-1 and TRBJ2-5; TRBD2 agrees at 7 bases. Trimming removed 0 bases from V and 4 bases from J; junction bases left unmatched: 3. Per germline, CDR1 SGHRS and CDR2 YFSETQ. The CDR3 is made up of 14 amino acids.

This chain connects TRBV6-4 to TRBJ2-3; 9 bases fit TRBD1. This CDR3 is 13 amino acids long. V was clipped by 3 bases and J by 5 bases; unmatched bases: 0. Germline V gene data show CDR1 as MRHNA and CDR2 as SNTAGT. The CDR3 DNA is TGTGCCAGCAGTGAGGACAGGGGAGATACGCAGTATTTT. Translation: CASSEDRGDTQYF.

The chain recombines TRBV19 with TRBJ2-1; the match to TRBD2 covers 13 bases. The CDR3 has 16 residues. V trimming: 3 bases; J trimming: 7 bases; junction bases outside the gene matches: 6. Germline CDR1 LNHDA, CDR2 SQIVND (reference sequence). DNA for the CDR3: TGTGCCAGTAGTATCGGACTAGCGGGAGCGGGGAATGAGCAGTTCTTC. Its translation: CASSIGLAGAGNEQFF. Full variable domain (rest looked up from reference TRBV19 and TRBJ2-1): DGGITQSPKYLFRKEGQNVTLSCEQNLNHDAMYWYRQDPGQGLRLIYYSQIVNDFQKGDIAEGYSVSREKKESFPLTVTSAQKNPTAFYLCASSIGLAGAGNEQFFGPGTRLTVL.

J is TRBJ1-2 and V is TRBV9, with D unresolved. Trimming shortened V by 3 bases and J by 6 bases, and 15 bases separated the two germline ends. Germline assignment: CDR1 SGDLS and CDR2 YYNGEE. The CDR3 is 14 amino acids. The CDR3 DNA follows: TGTGCCAGCAGCGAAATAGGAACCGGGGATGGCTACACCTTC. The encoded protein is CASSEIGTGDGYTF.

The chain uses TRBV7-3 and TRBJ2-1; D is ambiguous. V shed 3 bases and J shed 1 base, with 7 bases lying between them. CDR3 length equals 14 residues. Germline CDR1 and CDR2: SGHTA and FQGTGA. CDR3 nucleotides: TGTGCCAGCAGCTTGGCAGGTTCCTACAATGAGCAGTTCTTC. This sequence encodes CASSLAGSYNEQFF.

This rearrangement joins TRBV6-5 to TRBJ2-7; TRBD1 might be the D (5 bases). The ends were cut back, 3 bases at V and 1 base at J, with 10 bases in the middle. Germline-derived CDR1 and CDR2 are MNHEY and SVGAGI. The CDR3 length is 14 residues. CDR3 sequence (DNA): TGTGCCAGCAGTTATGGGGCAAGGTCCTACGAGCAGTACTTC. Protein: CASSYGARSYEQYF.